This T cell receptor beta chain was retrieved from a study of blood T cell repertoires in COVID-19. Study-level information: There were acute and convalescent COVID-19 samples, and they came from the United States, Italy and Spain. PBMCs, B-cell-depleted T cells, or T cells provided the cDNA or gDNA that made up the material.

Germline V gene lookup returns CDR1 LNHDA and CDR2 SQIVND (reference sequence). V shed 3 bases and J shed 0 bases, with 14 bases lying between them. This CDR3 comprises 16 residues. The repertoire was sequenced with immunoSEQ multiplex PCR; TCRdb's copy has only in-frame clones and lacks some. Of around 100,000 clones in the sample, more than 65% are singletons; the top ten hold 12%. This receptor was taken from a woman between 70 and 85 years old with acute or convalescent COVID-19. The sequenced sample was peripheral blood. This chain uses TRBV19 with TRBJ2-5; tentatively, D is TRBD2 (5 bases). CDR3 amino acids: CASSMTVFGDQETQYF. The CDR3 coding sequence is TGTGCCAGTAGTATGACGGTCTTCGGGGACCAAGAGACCCAGTACTTC.